This T cell receptor (beta chain) was captured by sequencing in a study of blood T cell repertoires in COVID-19. At the level of the study: Whether acute or convalescent, the COVID-19 samples came from the United States, Italy and Spain. From T cells, B-cell-depleted T cells, or PBMCs came the material, which was cDNA or gDNA.

Per the study methods: The assay estimated nucleated cells by amplifying reference gene primers. Clones were read by immunoSEQ multiplex PCR, and TCRdb kept only the in-frame ones, dropping some. The DNA was the basis for D and trimming; V, J and clone size are from that table. This table has about 230,000 clones, about 90% appearing once. Seattle enrolled patients during active infection and tracked them longitudinally. Per germline, CDR1 LGHNA and CDR2 YSLEER. The ends lost 4 bases at V and 3 bases at J; junction bases unmatched: 7. The CDR3 covers 15 residues. This clonotype originated in a man aged 30 to 45 with COVID-19, enrolled during active disease. The specimen was peripheral blood. The chain has TRBV4-3 and TRBJ1-1, with TRBD1 matching over 8 bases. Here the CDR3 reads CASSRLQGGHTEAFF. In nucleotides, the CDR3 is TGCGCCAGCAGCCGCCTACAGGGGGGACACACTGAAGCTTTCTTT.